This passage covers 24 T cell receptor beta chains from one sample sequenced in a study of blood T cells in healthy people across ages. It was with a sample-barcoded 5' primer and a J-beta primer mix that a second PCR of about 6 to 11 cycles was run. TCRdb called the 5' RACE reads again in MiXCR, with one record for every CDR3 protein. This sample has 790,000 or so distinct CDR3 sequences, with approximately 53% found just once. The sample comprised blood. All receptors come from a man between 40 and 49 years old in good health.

The chain's CDR3 is CASTKDRYSNQPQHF. In DNA, the CDR3 is TGTGCCAGCACCAAGGACAGATATAGCAATCAGCCCCAGCATTTT. The chain joins TRBV12-3 or TRBV12-4 to TRBJ1-5, with D possibly being TRBD1 (6 bases). This CDR3 contains 15 residues. V was cut by 7 bases and J by 0 bases, with 13 bases left in between.

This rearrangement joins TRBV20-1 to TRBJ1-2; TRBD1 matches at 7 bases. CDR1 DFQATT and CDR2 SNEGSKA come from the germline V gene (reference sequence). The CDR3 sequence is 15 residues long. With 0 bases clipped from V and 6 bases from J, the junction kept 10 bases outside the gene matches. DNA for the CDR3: TGCAGTGCTAGAGATTCTAAGACAGGGTATCATGGCTACACCTTC. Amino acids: CSARDSKTGYHGYTF.

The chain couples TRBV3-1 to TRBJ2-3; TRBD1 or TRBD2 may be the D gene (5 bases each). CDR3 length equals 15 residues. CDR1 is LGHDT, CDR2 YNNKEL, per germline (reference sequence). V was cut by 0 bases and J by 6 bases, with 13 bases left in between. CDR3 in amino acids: CASSQDGGDYDTQYF. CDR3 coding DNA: TGTGCCAGCAGCCAAGATGGGGGTGACTACGATACGCAGTATTTT.

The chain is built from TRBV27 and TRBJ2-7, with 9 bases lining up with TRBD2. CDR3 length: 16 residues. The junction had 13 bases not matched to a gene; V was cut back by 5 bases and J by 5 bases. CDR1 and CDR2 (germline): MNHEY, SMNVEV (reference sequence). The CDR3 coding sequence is TGTGCCAGCAGTCCCTGGGTAGCGGGGGATCAGGACGAGCAGTACTTC. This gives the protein CASSPWVAGDQDEQYF.

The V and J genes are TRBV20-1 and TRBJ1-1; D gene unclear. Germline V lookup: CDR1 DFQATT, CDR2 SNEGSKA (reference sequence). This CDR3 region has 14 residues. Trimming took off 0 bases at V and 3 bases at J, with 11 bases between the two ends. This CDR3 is CSARDPGFYTEAFF. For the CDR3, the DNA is TGCAGTGCTAGAGACCCCGGATTCTACACTGAAGCTTTCTTT.

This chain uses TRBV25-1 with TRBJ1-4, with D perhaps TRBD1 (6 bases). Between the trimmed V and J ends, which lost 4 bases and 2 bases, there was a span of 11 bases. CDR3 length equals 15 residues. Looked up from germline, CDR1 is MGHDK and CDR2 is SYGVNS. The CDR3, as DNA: TGTGCCAGCAGTGCGCCACAGGGTACTAATGAAAAACTGTTTTTT. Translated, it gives CASSAPQGTNEKLFF.

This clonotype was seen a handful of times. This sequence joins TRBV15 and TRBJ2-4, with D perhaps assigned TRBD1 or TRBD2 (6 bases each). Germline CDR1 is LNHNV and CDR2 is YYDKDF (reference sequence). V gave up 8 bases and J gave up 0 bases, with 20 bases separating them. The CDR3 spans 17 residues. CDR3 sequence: CATAPAGQKLAKNIQYF. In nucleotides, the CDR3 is TGTGCCACCGCTCCGGCGGGACAAAAACTAGCCAAAAACATTCAGTACTTC.

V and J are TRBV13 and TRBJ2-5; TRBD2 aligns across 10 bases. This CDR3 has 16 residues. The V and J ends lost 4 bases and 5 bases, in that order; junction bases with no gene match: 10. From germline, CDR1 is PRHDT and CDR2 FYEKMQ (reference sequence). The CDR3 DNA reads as TGTGCCAGCAGCTCCCAAGCTAGCGGGAGATTTGAGACCCAGTACTTC. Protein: CASSSQASGRFETQYF.

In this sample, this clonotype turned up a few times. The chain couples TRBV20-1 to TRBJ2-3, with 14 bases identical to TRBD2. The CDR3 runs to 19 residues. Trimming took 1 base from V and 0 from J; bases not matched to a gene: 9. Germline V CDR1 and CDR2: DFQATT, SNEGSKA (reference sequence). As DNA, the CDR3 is TGCAGTGCTAGAGTCTCGGGACTAGCGGGAGTCAGAAGCACAGATACGCAGTATTTT. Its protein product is CSARVSGLAGVRSTDTQYF.

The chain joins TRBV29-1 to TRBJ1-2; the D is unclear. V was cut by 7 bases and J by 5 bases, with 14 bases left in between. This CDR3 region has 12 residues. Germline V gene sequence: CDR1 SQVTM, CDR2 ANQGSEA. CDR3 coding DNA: TGCAGCGCGAAATGGCGGGAATATGGCTACACCTTC. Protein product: CSAKWREYGYTF. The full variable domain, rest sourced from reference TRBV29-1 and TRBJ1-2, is SAVISQKPSRDICQRGTSLTIQCQVDSQVTMMFWYRQQPGQSLTLIATANQGSEATYESGFVIDKFPISRPNLTFSTLTVSNMSPEDSSIYLCSAKWREYGYTFGSGTRLTVV.

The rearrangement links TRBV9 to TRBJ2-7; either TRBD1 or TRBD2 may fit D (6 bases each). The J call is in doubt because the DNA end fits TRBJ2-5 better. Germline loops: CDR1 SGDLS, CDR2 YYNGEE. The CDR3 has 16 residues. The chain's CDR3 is CASSVGGGGMRETQYF. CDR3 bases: TGTGCCAGCAGCGTCGGAGGGGGTGGAATGAGAGAGACCCAGTACTTC.

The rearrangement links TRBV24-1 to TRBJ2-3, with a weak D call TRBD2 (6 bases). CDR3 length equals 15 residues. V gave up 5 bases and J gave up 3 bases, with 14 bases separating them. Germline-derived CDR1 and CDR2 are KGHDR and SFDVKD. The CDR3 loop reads CATSVGHGGTDTQYF. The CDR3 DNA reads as TGTGCCACCAGTGTAGGACATGGGGGGACAGATACGCAGTATTTT.

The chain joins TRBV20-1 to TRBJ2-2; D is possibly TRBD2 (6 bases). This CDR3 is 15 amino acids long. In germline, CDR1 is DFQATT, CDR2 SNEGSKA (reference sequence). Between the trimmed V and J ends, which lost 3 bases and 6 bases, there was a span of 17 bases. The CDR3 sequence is CSARPTGVNAGELFF. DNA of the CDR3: TGCAGTGCTAGGCCCACGGGAGTTAACGCCGGGGAGCTGTTTTTT.

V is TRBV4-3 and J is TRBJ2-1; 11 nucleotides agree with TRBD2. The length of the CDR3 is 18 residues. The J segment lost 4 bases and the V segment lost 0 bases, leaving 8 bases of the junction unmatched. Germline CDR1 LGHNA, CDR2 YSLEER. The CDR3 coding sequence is TGCGCCAGCAGCCAAGAAGGCTGGGGACTAGCGGCTTACAATGAGCAGTTCTTC. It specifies CASSQEGWGLAAYNEQFF.

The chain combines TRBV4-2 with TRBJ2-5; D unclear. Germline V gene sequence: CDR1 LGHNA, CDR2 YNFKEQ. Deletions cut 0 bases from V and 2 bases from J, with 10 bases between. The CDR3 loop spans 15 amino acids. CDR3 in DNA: TGTGCCAGCAGCCAAGAGGGCACAGTACAAGAGACCCAGTACTTC. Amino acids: CASSQEGTVQETQYF.

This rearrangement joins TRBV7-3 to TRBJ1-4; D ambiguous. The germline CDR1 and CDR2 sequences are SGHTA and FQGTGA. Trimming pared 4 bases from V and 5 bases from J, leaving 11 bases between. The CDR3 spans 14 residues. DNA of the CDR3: TGTGCCAGCAGCTGGAGAGAGGAGAATGAAAAACTGTTTTTT. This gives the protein CASSWREENEKLFF.

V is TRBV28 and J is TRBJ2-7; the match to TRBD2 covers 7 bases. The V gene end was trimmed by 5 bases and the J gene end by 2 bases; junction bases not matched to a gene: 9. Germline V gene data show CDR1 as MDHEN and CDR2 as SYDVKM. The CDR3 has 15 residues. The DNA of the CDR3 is TGTGCCAGCAGTCCGCCGGGAGGAATAGCCTACGAGCAGTACTTC. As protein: CASSPPGGIAYEQYF.

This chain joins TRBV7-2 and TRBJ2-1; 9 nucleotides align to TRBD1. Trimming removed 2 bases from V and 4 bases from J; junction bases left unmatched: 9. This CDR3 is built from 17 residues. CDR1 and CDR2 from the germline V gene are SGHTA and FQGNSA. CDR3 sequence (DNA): TGTGCCAGCAGCTTAAGGGCGGATGGACAGGGGTACAATGAGCAGTTCTTC. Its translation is CASSLRADGQGYNEQFF.

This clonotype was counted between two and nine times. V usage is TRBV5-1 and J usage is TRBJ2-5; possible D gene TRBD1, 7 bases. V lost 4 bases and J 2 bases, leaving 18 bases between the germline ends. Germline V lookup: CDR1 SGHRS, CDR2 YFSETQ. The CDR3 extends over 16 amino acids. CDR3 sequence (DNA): TGCGCCAGCAGCACAGCGGGCAGGGGGACACAAGAGACCCAGTACTTC. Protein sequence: CASSTAGRGTQETQYF. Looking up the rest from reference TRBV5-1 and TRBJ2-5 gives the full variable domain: KAGVTQTPRYLIKTRGQQVTLSCSPISGHRSVSWYQQTPGQGLQFLFEYFSETQRNKGNFPGRFSGRQFSNSRSEMNVSTLELGDSALYLCASSTAGRGTQETQYFGPGTRLLVL.

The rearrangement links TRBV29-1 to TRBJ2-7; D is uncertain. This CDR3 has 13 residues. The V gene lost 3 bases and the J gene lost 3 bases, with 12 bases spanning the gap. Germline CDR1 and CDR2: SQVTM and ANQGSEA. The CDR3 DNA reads TGCAGCGTTGAGAGAGACACTGACTACGAGCAGTACTTC. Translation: CSVERDTDYEQYF.

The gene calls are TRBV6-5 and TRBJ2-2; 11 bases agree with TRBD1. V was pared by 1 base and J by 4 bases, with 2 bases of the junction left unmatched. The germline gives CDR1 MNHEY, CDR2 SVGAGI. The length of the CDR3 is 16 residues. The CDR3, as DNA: TGTGCCAGCAGTTACTTTGGACAGGGGGCCACCGGGGAGCTGTTTTTT. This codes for CASSYFGQGATGELFF.

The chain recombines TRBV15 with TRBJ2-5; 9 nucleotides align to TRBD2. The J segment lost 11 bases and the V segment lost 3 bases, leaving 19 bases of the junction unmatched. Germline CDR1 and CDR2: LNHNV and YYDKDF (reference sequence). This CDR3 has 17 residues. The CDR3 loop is CATSSVLAGSSGSEQYF. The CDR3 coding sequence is TGTGCCACCAGCAGTGTTCTAGCGGGAAGCTCTGGGAGTGAGCAGTACTTC.

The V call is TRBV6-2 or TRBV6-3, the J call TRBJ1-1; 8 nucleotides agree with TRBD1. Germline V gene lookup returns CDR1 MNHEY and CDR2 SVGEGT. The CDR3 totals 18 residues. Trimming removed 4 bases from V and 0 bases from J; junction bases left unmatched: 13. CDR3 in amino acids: CASSWPTGVVVMNTEAFF. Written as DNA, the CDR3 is TGTGCCAGCAGTTGGCCGACAGGGGTGGTGGTTATGAACACTGAAGCTTTCTTT.

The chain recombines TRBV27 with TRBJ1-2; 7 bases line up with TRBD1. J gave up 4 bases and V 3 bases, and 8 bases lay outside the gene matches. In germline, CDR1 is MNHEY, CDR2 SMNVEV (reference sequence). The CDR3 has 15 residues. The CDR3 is CASSFGQGVLYGYTF. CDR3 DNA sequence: TGTGCCAGCAGTTTCGGGCAGGGGGTACTCTATGGCTACACCTTC.